These T cell receptor beta chains were read from a single sample in a study of spatial heterogeneity in lung cancer. One entry per CDR3 protein results from TCRdb running MiXCR on the 5' RACE reads. The sample records some 110,000 distinct CDR3 sequences, 9% to 15% being singletons. Sequencing used PBMCs, obtained at follow-up. These TCRs come from a male donor with early-stage non-small cell lung cancer. Each CDR3 is given with its conserved first and last residue. Each record gives: clone size, V gene, J gene, D gene, CDR3 protein, CDR3 DNA. A D gene is named only where the DNA matches it firmly. A row's size may be missing; if present it is once, few, many or a size class.

size: many
V: TRBV20-1
J: TRBJ2-3
D: -
CDR3: CSARSPRWGREDTQYF
DNA: TGCAGTGCTAGGTCCCCTAGGTGGGGAAGAGAAGATACGCAGTATTTT

size: -
V: TRBV4-1
J: TRBJ1-4
D: -
CDR3: CASSQPNPGPRGEKLFF
DNA: TGCGCCAGCAGCCAACCTAATCCAGGGCCTCGGGGTGAAAAACTGTTTTTT

size: few
V: TRBV27
J: TRBJ2-3
D: TRBD1
CDR3: CASSGQGYGTDTQYF
DNA: TGTGCCAGCAGTGGACAGGGGTACGGCACAGATACGCAGTATTTT

size: -
V: TRBV6-6
J: TRBJ1-2
D: -
CDR3: CASIHIGRGNYGYTF
DNA: TGTGCCAGCATCCATATAGGGAGGGGCAACTATGGCTACACCTTC

size: -
V: TRBV20-1
J: TRBJ2-3
D: -
CDR3: CSALPPITTDTQYF
DNA: TGCAGTGCCCTCCCCCCCATAACGACAGATACGCAGTATTTT

size: few
V: TRBV20-1
J: TRBJ1-6
D: -
CDR3: CSARGIQELYNSPLHF
DNA: TGCAGTGCTAGGGGGATTCAGGAGTTATATAATTCACCCCTCCACTTT

size: -
V: TRBV6-6
J: TRBJ2-5
D: -
CDR3: CASKGGSQETQYF
DNA: TGTGCCAGCAAGGGGGGTTCCCAAGAGACCCAGTACTTC

size: -
V: TRBV6-5
J: TRBJ1-1
D: -
CDR3: CASSTTFGTEAFF
DNA: TGTGCCAGCAGTACGACCTTTGGGACTGAAGCTTTCTTT

size: few
V: TRBV20-1
J: TRBJ2-3
D: TRBD2
CDR3: CSALYGLAGADTQYF
DNA: TGCAGTGCACTTTATGGACTAGCGGGGGCGGATACGCAGTATTTT

size: few
V: TRBV28
J: TRBJ1-5
D: TRBD1
CDR3: CASSSQGASQPQHF
DNA: TGTGCCAGCAGTTCACAGGGGGCTAGTCAGCCCCAGCATTTT

size: many
V: TRBV29-1
J: TRBJ2-3
D: TRBD1
CDR3: CSAGQGPDTQYF
DNA: TGCAGCGCAGGACAGGGCCCGGATACGCAGTATTTT

size: -
V: TRBV12-2
J: TRBJ2-4
D: -
CDR3: CASRADAGGAKNIQYF
DNA: TGTGCAAGTCGCGCCGACGCGGGGGGAGCCAAAAACATTCAGTACTTC

size: few
V: TRBV12-3/TRBV12-4
J: TRBJ2-7
D: -
CDR3: CASSPIGVLSYEQYF
DNA: TGTGCCAGCAGCCCTATCGGGGTACTATCCTACGAGCAGTACTTC

size: -
V: TRBV20-1
J: TRBJ2-4
D: -
CDR3: CSARVKNIQYF
DNA: TGCAGTGCTAGAGTTAAAAACATTCAGTACTTC

size: few
V: TRBV29-1
J: TRBJ2-3
D: -
CDR3: CSVYTDTQYF
DNA: TGCAGCGTATACACAGATACGCAGTATTTT

size: -
V: TRBV11-2
J: TRBJ2-5
D: -
CDR3: CASSPQRQETQYF
DNA: TGTGCCAGCAGCCCCCAGCGGCAAGAGACCCAGTACTTC

size: -
V: TRBV6-2/TRBV6-3
J: TRBJ2-7
D: -
CDR3: CASSYPLDSYEQYF
DNA: TGTGCCAGCAGTTACCCTCTGGACTCCTACGAGCAGTACTTC

size: few
V: TRBV11-3
J: TRBJ2-1
D: -
CDR3: CASSLAMRASYNEQFF
DNA: TGTGCCAGCAGCTTAGCCATGAGGGCCTCCTACAATGAGCAGTTCTTC

size: -
V: TRBV10-1
J: TRBJ1-1
D: TRBD1
CDR3: CASRPRQGMNTEAFF
DNA: TGCGCCAGCAGACCTAGACAGGGAATGAACACTGAAGCTTTCTTT

size: -
V: TRBV4-2
J: TRBJ1-3
D: TRBD1
CDR3: CASSQEIYNRGSGNTIYF
DNA: TGTGCCAGCAGCCAAGAGATCTATAACAGGGGCTCTGGAAACACCATATATTTT

size: many
V: TRBV5-1
J: TRBJ1-2
D: -
CDR3: CASSYSEGSYGYTF
DNA: TGCGCCAGCAGCTATAGTGAGGGTTCCTATGGCTACACCTTC

size: few
V: TRBV6-5
J: TRBJ2-1
D: TRBD1
CDR3: CASRRTGDAYNEQFF
DNA: TGTGCCAGCAGGCGGACAGGGGACGCCTACAATGAGCAGTTCTTC

size: many
V: TRBV4-2
J: TRBJ1-5
D: -
CDR3: CASSQASAGAAQPQHF
DNA: TGTGCCAGCAGCCAAGCGTCCGCAGGTGCGGCTCAGCCCCAGCATTTT

size: -
V: TRBV12-3/TRBV12-4
J: TRBJ2-3
D: TRBD2
CDR3: CASSRELAGGRTQYF
DNA: TGTGCCAGCAGCCGCGAGCTAGCGGGGGGGAGAACGCAGTATTTT

size: few
V: TRBV11-1
J: TRBJ2-7
D: TRBD1
CDR3: CASSLETGYEQYF
DNA: TGTGCCAGCAGCTTAGAGACAGGGTACGAGCAGTACTTC

size: many
V: TRBV2
J: TRBJ2-3
D: -
CDR3: CAGRQRITATQYF
DNA: TGTGCCGGGCGACAGAGGATCACAGCTACGCAGTATTTT

size: few
V: TRBV20-1
J: TRBJ2-5
D: TRBD2
CDR3: CSARGWASGSQETQYF
DNA: TGCAGTGCTAGAGGGTGGGCTAGCGGGTCCCAAGAGACCCAGTACTTC

size: many
V: TRBV20-1
J: TRBJ2-7
D: TRBD1
CDR3: CSARLTGRPYEQYF
DNA: TGCAGTGCTAGGTTGACAGGGCGTCCCTACGAGCAGTACTTC

size: few
V: TRBV12-3/TRBV12-4
J: TRBJ1-4
D: TRBD1
CDR3: CASSRQQGQGEKLFF
DNA: TGTGCCAGCAGCCGCCAACAGGGGCAGGGTGAAAAACTGTTTTTT

size: many
V: TRBV6-6
J: TRBJ1-1
D: -
CDR3: CASSLGRLNTEAFF
DNA: TGTGCCAGCAGTTTGGGACGGCTGAACACTGAAGCTTTCTTT

size: -
V: TRBV10-3
J: TRBJ1-1
D: -
CDR3: CAISLTVNTEAFF
DNA: TGTGCCATCAGCTTGACAGTTAACACTGAAGCTTTCTTT

size: many
V: TRBV4-1
J: TRBJ1-1
D: -
CDR3: CASSRETARNTEAFF
DNA: TGCGCCAGCAGCCGAGAGACAGCTAGGAACACTGAAGCTTTCTTT

size: few
V: TRBV6-5
J: TRBJ1-3
D: -
CDR3: CASTPRLGAGNTIYF
DNA: TGTGCCAGCACCCCAAGGTTGGGGGCTGGAAACACCATATATTTT

size: few
V: TRBV4-1
J: TRBJ2-7
D: TRBD2
CDR3: CASSQQPGLGTGEQYF
DNA: TGCGCCAGCAGCCAACAACCGGGACTAGGGACGGGCGAGCAGTACTTC

size: few
V: TRBV12-3/TRBV12-4
J: TRBJ1-2
D: -
CDR3: CASSPTVRGLYGYTF
DNA: TGTGCCAGCAGTCCCACAGTAAGGGGACTCTATGGCTACACCTTC

size: few
V: TRBV12-3/TRBV12-4
J: TRBJ2-5
D: -
CDR3: CASSWRLKETQYF
DNA: TGTGCCAGCAGTTGGCGACTAAAAGAGACCCAGTACTTC

size: -
V: TRBV3-1
J: TRBJ1-5
D: TRBD1
CDR3: CASSQASGGTNQPQHF
DNA: TGTGCCAGCAGCCAAGCATCAGGGGGTACCAATCAGCCCCAGCATTTT

size: many
V: TRBV6-5
J: TRBJ1-5
D: -
CDR3: CASSYFRDQPQHF
DNA: TGTGCCAGCAGTTACTTCAGGGATCAGCCCCAGCATTTT

size: many
V: TRBV7-9
J: TRBJ2-5
D: -
CDR3: CASSLLSQSGETQYF
DNA: TGTGCCAGCAGCTTGCTTTCACAGTCCGGGGAGACCCAGTACTTC

size: few
V: TRBV7-2
J: TRBJ2-3
D: TRBD2
CDR3: CASSLEGLATDTQYF
DNA: TGTGCCAGCAGCTTAGAGGGACTAGCTACAGATACGCAGTATTTT

size: few
V: TRBV14
J: TRBJ2-3
D: TRBD2
CDR3: CASSQGLAGGNTDTQYF
DNA: TGTGCCAGCAGCCAAGGGCTAGCGGGGGGCAACACAGATACGCAGTATTTT

size: once
V: TRBV20-1
J: TRBJ2-5
D: TRBD2
CDR3: CSAIEGGSGVKSTQYF
DNA: TGCAGTGCTATAGAGGGTGGTAGCGGGGTGAAGTCGACCCAGTACTTC

size: -
V: TRBV4-3
J: TRBJ1-1
D: -
CDR3: CASSQSQGVNTEAFF
DNA: TGCGCCAGCAGCCAAAGTCAGGGAGTGAACACTGAAGCTTTCTTT

size: -
V: TRBV28
J: TRBJ2-3
D: TRBD2
CDR3: CASKGNGGAGDTQYF
DNA: TGTGCCAGCAAGGGAAACGGGGGGGCCGGAGATACGCAGTATTTT

size: many
V: TRBV29-1
J: TRBJ1-5
D: -
CDR3: CSVGGDQPQHF
DNA: TGCAGCGTTGGCGGGGATCAGCCCCAGCATTTT

size: few
V: TRBV24-1
J: TRBJ2-3
D: -
CDR3: CATSDSIPTDTQYF
DNA: TGTGCCACCAGTGATTCAATCCCCACAGATACGCAGTATTTT

size: many
V: TRBV20-1
J: TRBJ1-6
D: TRBD1
CDR3: CSASLGTGHRSPLHF
DNA: TGCAGTGCTAGTCTCGGGACAGGCCACCGTTCACCCCTCCACTTT

size: few
V: TRBV30
J: TRBJ2-3
D: -
CDR3: CAWSVGVLGTDTQYF
DNA: TGTGCCTGGAGTGTCGGAGTTCTCGGCACAGATACGCAGTATTTT

size: few
V: TRBV5-4
J: TRBJ2-2
D: TRBD1
CDR3: CASRRTGGNTGELFF
DNA: TGTGCCAGCAGGCGGACAGGGGGCAACACCGGGGAGCTGTTTTTT

size: many
V: TRBV5-1
J: TRBJ2-5
D: -
CDR3: CASSLDHQETQYF
DNA: TGCGCCAGCAGCTTGGATCATCAAGAGACCCAGTACTTC